A selection of T cell receptor beta chains follows, all from one sample in a study of STAT5B mutations in CD4+ large granular lymphocyte leukemia. Only in-frame clones appear in the TCRdb table, and some are missing; sequencing was by immunoSEQ multiplex PCR. The data hold about 35,000 clones, with around 67% observed a single time. Sequencing input: CD4+ T cells from blood buffy coats. The receptors were gathered from a human donor in good health. The CDR3 runs from the conserved cysteine through the conserved F or W.

J gene,V gene,CDR3 protein
TRBJ1-2,TRBV19,CASSIKGSNYGYTF
TRBJ2-1,TRBV27,CASSSGTSGLSSYNEQFF
TRBJ2-5,TRBV27,CASSLKGTAGKETQYF
TRBJ1-2,TRBV7-2,CASSVGARSGYTF
TRBJ1-5,TRBV25-1,CASSELGGDQPQHF
TRBJ1-1,TRBV11-3,CASSRGQNTNTEAFF
TRBJ1-3,TRBV7-6,CASSLALPQGGTGSTIYF
TRBJ2-5,TRBV29-1,CSDLGQIQETQYF
TRBJ2-1,TRBV7-8,CASSLVAWTSVNEQFF
TRBJ2-4,TRBV6-1,CASSAAGGPPIQYF
TRBJ2-7,TRBV7-2,CASSSHREQYF
TRBJ1-2,TRBV4-2,CASSLDRAYYGYTF
TRBJ2-1,TRBV18,CASFSDGYNEQFF
TRBJ2-7,TRBV7-9,CAGQGSYEQYF
TRBJ1-2,TRBV28,CASSSPSDTGYTF
TRBJ1-2,TRBV27,CASSSQPSAGYTF
TRBJ1-3,TRBV4-1,CASTSTGVGNTIYF
TRBJ1-5,TRBV5-8,CASSLTTAGDQPQHF
TRBJ2-7,TRBV6-6,CASRLAGGYEQYF
TRBJ2-1,TRBV7-7,CASSSDRLKQFF
TRBJ2-6,TRBV6-1,CASSEILSGANVLTF
TRBJ2-5,TRBV9,CASSVASGGGETQYF
TRBJ1-3,TRBV2,CASDRGDTIYF
TRBJ1-1,TRBV18,CASSPNNRRTEAFF
TRBJ1-1,TRBV4-2,CASSQVAGGNTEAFF
TRBJ1-2,TRBV14,CASSQEGQGAYGYTF
TRBJ1-5,TRBV6-1,CASSFSYREPQHF
TRBJ1-5,TRBV15,CATSRDPGQQYQPQHF
TRBJ2-1,TRBV5-4,CASSLDTSGTYNEQFF
TRBJ1-1,TRBV5-5,CASSLLEDTEAFF
TRBJ2-6,TRBV5-5,CASSLDLSGANVLTF
TRBJ2-7,TRBV2,CASSEGTSGSLREQYF
TRBJ1-2,TRBV5-1,CASWSDSKTPRYTF
TRBJ1-1,TRBV9,CASSVASLGGAEAFF
TRBJ1-6,TRBV4-1,CASSQEAQQMGENSPLHF
TRBJ1-4,TRBV27,CASSKRGETNEKLFF
TRBJ1-2,TRBV5-4,CASSLSGGGGYGYTF
TRBJ2-5,TRBV7-9,CASSYQSGRETQYF
TRBJ1-2,TRBV9,CASSSSPTENYGYTF
TRBJ1-1,TRBV5-1,CASSPGTLNTEAFF
TRBJ2-1,TRBV5-1,CASSLGQGMVEFF
TRBJ1-3,TRBV5-4,CASSLAGADSGNTIYF
TRBJ1-5,TRBV10-3,CAISEQGDDQPQHF
TRBJ2-2,TRBV11-3,CASSFSRNTGELFF
TRBJ1-3,TRBV5-1,CASSLKGGNSGNTIYF
TRBJ1-6,TRBV2,CASKSGSSYNSPLHF
TRBJ1-5,TRBV6-6,CASRELGDAHQPQHF
TRBJ2-1,TRBV9,CASSVVVGPGNEQFF
TRBJ1-6,TRBV14,CASSQVGSGPLHF